A single sample gave rise to the 28 T cell receptor beta chains below, sequenced in a study of T cell repertoires in cytomegalovirus infection. These receptors' targets are unknown. TCRdb reprocessed the reads with MiXCR, giving one entry per CDR3 protein. In the table there are about 770,000 distinct CDR3 sequences, roughly 28% of which are singletons. The specimen was cultured CD8+ T cells from PBMCs, collected from culture after CMV antigen stimulation. These receptors all come from a human donor in good health (CMV status not recorded). Some clones in this sample may be carry-over from other donors' samples.

This chain connects TRBV12-3 or TRBV12-4 to TRBJ1-1, with a weak D call TRBD1 (6 bases). CDR3 size: 17 residues. V was shortened by 3 bases and J by 0 bases, with 17 bases between the two germline ends. CDR3 DNA sequence: TGTGCCAGCAGTTTCCGGGGGGGCGAGATCATGAACACTGAAGCTTTCTTT. The encoded protein is CASSFRGGEIMNTEAFF.

This clonotype appeared a few times. The gene calls are TRBV7-9 and TRBJ2-7; TRBD2 aligns across 8 bases. Per the germline V gene, CDR1 is SEHNR and CDR2 is FQNEAQ (reference sequence). V lost 2 bases, J lost 0 bases, and 15 bases stayed unmatched. The CDR3 is 19 amino acids. This CDR3 is CASSLSSGFGGGYSYEQYF. The CDR3 DNA sequence: TGTGCCAGCAGCTTAAGTTCGGGCTTCGGCGGGGGGTACTCCTACGAGCAGTACTTC.

The V and J genes are TRBV12-3 or TRBV12-4 and TRBJ1-3; 10 bases align to TRBD1. V trimming: 7 bases; J trimming: 4 bases; junction bases outside the gene matches: 10. The CDR3 loop spans 16 amino acids. CDR3 sequence reads: CASTQSGTGVGNTIYF. DNA of the CDR3: TGTGCCAGCACCCAATCCGGGACAGGGGTAGGAAACACCATATATTTT.

This clonotype was seen a few times. V is TRBV19 and J is TRBJ2-6; D is undetermined. Trimming shortened V by 4 bases and J by 0 bases, and 22 bases separated the two germline ends. CDR1 LNHDA and CDR2 SQIVND come from the germline V gene (reference sequence). The CDR3 contains 20 residues. CDR3 in amino acids: CASSKAGILKIRSGANVLTF. CDR3 DNA: TGTGCCAGTAGTAAGGCAGGAATTCTCAAAATCCGCTCTGGGGCCAACGTCCTGACTTTC.

The table lists this clonotype with a few counts. DNA of the CDR3: TGTGCCAGCAACGCGGGGGGATCCTACAATGAGCAGTTCTTC. This sequence encodes CASNAGGSYNEQFF. This chain joins TRBV12-3 or TRBV12-4 and TRBJ2-1; 8 nucleotides line up with TRBD2. This CDR3 spans 14 amino acids. Trimming cost V 7 bases and J 1 base; bases outside gene matches: 3.

This chain connects TRBV6-1 to TRBJ2-5; 7 bases are a match to TRBD2. The V and J ends lost 8 bases and 1 base, in that order; junction bases with no gene match: 16. This CDR3 contains 17 residues. Per the germline V gene, CDR1 is MNHNS and CDR2 is SASEGT. The CDR3 region has the DNA TGTGCCAGCCCCCCGGGGGGTAGCGGGCGATTCCAAGAGACCCAGTACTTC. Translation: CASPPGGSGRFQETQYF.

The chain uses TRBV7-6 and TRBJ2-3; 12 bases fit TRBD2. The CDR3 sequence is 16 residues long. CDR1 SGHVS and CDR2 FNYEAQ come from the germline V gene. The V segment lost 4 bases and the J segment 5 bases; nucleotides outside the gene matches: 7. Here the CDR3 reads CASSSELAGGEDTQYF. CDR3 DNA: TGTGCCAGCAGCTCTGAACTAGCGGGGGGTGAAGATACGCAGTATTTT.

V is TRBV6-1 and J is TRBJ2-1; D possibly corresponds to TRBD2 (7 bases). Trimming removed 2 bases at V and 0 bases at J, with 11 bases between. The germline V gene has CDR1 MNHNS and CDR2 SASEGT. This CDR3 spans 16 amino acids. Here the CDR3 DNA reads TGTGCCAGCAGTGAAAGGGGGGGCTACTCCTACAATGAGCAGTTCTTC. Its translation is CASSERGGYSYNEQFF.

This clonotype turned up a few times. The chain is built from TRBV5-6 and TRBJ2-5, with D possibly matching TRBD2 (5 bases). The CDR3 is 13 residues long. The germline CDR1 and CDR2 sequences are SGHDT and YYEEEE. Between the trimmed V and J ends, which lost 2 bases and 6 bases, there was a span of 11 bases. The CDR3 loop reads CASSFGAGKTQYF. CDR3 bases: TGTGCCAGCAGCTTCGGTGCGGGTAAGACCCAGTACTTC.

V usage is TRBV28 and J usage is TRBJ1-1, with TRBD1 matching over 7 bases. Germline V lookup: CDR1 MDHEN, CDR2 SYDVKM. The CDR3 is made up of 14 amino acids. The J segment lost 7 bases and the V segment lost 1 base, leaving 6 bases of the junction unmatched. For the CDR3, the DNA is TGTGCCAGCAGTTTATATACAGGGGCCTTTGAAGCTTTCTTT. It is translated as CASSLYTGAFEAFF.

This clonotype showed up just a few times. The V gene is TRBV7-9, the J gene TRBJ1-1; D unclear. V was pared by 1 base and J by 3 bases, with 12 bases between. CDR3 length: 15 amino acids. From germline, CDR1 is SEHNR and CDR2 FQNEAQ (reference sequence). CDR3 protein: CASSLGALVDTEAFF. The CDR3, as DNA: TGTGCCAGCAGCTTAGGCGCCTTGGTCGACACTGAAGCTTTCTTT.

CDR3 sequence (DNA): TGTGCCAGCAGTTTATCGAGAGGGGATTTCGACTATGGCTACACCTTC. Encoded protein: CASSLSRGDFDYGYTF. V is TRBV27 and J is TRBJ1-2; TRBD1 might be the D (5 bases). The CDR3 is 16 amino acids. V was cut by 0 bases and J by 3 bases, with 14 bases left in between. Germline CDR1 reads MNHEY; CDR2 reads SMNVEV (reference sequence).

This chain links TRBV7-9 with TRBJ1-1; D ambiguous. The V gene lost 2 bases and the J gene lost 1 base, with 14 bases spanning the gap. The CDR3 spans 16 residues. CDR1 and CDR2 from the germline V gene are SEHNR and FQNEAQ (reference sequence). CDR3 nucleotide sequence: TGTGCCAGCAGCTTATCAACGGCTAGTACGAACACTGAAGCTTTCTTT. The encoded protein is CASSLSTASTNTEAFF.

The gene calls are TRBV20-1 and TRBJ2-3; D is undetermined. CDR3 length: 10 residues. Trimming left V 7 bases short and J 7 bases short, with 9 bases between. From germline, CDR1 is DFQATT and CDR2 SNEGSKA (reference sequence). This chain's CDR3 is CSVSAHTQYF. The CDR3 DNA follows: TGCAGTGTATCGGCACATACGCAGTATTTT.

V usage is TRBV5-1 and J usage is TRBJ1-5; the D gene is possibly TRBD1 (5 bases). Trimming left V 4 bases short and J 5 bases short, with 13 bases between. Germline loops: CDR1 SGHRS, CDR2 YFSETQ. The CDR3 covers 14 residues. The CDR3 loop is CASSLRAMYQPQHF. The DNA for the CDR3 is TGCGCCAGCAGCCTCAGGGCAATGTATCAGCCCCAGCATTTT.

This sequence joins TRBV19 and TRBJ1-5; D not certain. The CDR3 is 15 amino acids. Trimming removed 2 bases from V and 3 bases from J, with 11 bases in between. Germline CDR1 reads LNHDA; CDR2 reads SQIVND (reference sequence). The DNA of the CDR3 is TGTGCCAGTAGTATAACCCCCGGGTTCAATCAGCCCCAGCATTTT. Protein product: CASSITPGFNQPQHF. Together with reference TRBV19 and TRBJ1-5, the CDR3 gives the full variable domain: DGGITQSPKYLFRKEGQNVTLSCEQNLNHDAMYWYRQDPGQGLRLIYYSQIVNDFQKGDIAEGYSVSREKKESFPLTVTSAQKNPTAFYLCASSITPGFNQPQHFGDGTRLSIL.

The chain has TRBV7-9 and TRBJ2-1, with D maybe TRBD1 (5 bases). CDR3 length equals 12 residues. Trimming cost V 6 bases and J 7 bases, with 10 bases left between them. Germline V CDR1 and CDR2: SEHNR, FQNEAQ (reference sequence). CDR3 DNA: TGTGCCAGCAGACCAGGGTCTAATGAGCAGTTCTTC. Translated, it gives CASRPGSNEQFF.

This chain links TRBV6-5 with TRBJ1-1, with unresolved D. This CDR3 contains 15 residues. Germline loops: CDR1 MNHEY, CDR2 SVGAGI. Trimming stripped 2 bases from V and 5 bases from J, with 15 bases between. CDR3 protein: CASSYANTPRTEAFF. The CDR3 bases are TGTGCCAGCAGTTACGCGAACACTCCGAGAACTGAAGCTTTCTTT.

The chain carries TRBV20-1 and TRBJ1-1, with 8 bases aligning to TRBD1. Losses at the gene ends were 0 bases for V and 5 bases for J; bases not matched to a gene: 11. There are 16 residues in the CDR3. Germline V CDR1 and CDR2: DFQATT, SNEGSKA (reference sequence). The CDR3 region has the DNA TGCAGTGCTAGAGATCCCTTCGACAGGGGACGAACTGAAGCTTTCTTT. Protein product: CSARDPFDRGRTEAFF.

This clonotype was counted many times. The rearrangement uses TRBV10-3 and TRBJ2-1; 7 bases align to TRBD2. The CDR3 covers 15 residues. V shed 2 bases, J shed 5 bases, and the junction held 6 bases outside the gene matches. Germline V gene data show CDR1 as ENHRY and CDR2 as SYGVKD. Written as DNA, the CDR3 is TGTGCCATCAGTGAGCCCGGACTAGGGAACAATGAGCAGTTCTTC. It translates to CAISEPGLGNNEQFF.

This clonotype was observed a few times. This chain uses TRBV7-9 with TRBJ2-7, with D perhaps matching TRBD1 (5 bases). V was clipped by 1 base and J by 7 bases, with 14 bases between them. CDR3 length: 14 amino acids. Germline assignment: CDR1 SEHNR and CDR2 FQNEAQ (reference sequence). CDR3: CASSLETGLIEQYV. CDR3 bases: TGTGCCAGCAGCTTAGAAACAGGCCTAATAGAGCAGTACGTC.

The gene calls are TRBV19 and TRBJ1-2; D not resolved. This CDR3 has 14 residues. With 3 bases removed from V and 8 bases from J, the gap between germline ends came to 16 bases. CDR1 LNHDA and CDR2 SQIVND come from the germline V gene (reference sequence). CDR3 sequence (DNA): TGTGCCAGTAGTATCGTGGCGGATTTGCGAGGCTACACCTTC. It yields the protein CASSIVADLRGYTF.

This clonotype was observed once. This sequence joins TRBV29-1 and TRBJ1-5; D is perhaps TRBD1 (5 bases). CDR3 length: 14 residues. Germline CDR1 SQVTM, CDR2 ANQGSEA. V lost 6 bases to trimming and J lost 3 bases, with 15 bases between them. The CDR3 sequence is CSVSDSVANQPQHF. The CDR3 nucleotides are TGCAGCGTCTCCGACAGCGTTGCCAATCAGCCCCAGCATTTT.

V gene TRBV6-6 combines with J gene TRBJ1-6; tentative D call: TRBD1 (6 bases). The CDR3 sequence is 15 residues long. From germline, CDR1 is MNHNY and CDR2 SVGAGI (reference sequence). The V gene lost 7 bases and the J gene lost 4 bases, with 14 bases spanning the gap. CDR3 amino acids: CASTTDRTYNSPLHF. The CDR3 DNA reads as TGTGCCAGCACTACTGACAGGACGTATAATTCACCCCTCCACTTT.

The chain joins TRBV9 to TRBJ1-3; D is ambiguous. The CDR3 runs to 12 residues. Germline V lookup: CDR1 SGDLS, CDR2 YYNGEE. Trimming left V 0 bases short and J 6 bases short, with 4 bases between. In nucleotides, the CDR3 is TGTGCCAGCAGCGTAGAAGAAAACACCATATATTTT. Protein product: CASSVEENTIYF.

J is TRBJ1-4 and V is TRBV12-3 or TRBV12-4; the D is unclear. Trimming removed 2 bases from V and 5 bases from J, with 9 bases in between. This CDR3 contains 14 residues. The CDR3 DNA is TGTGCCAGCAGTTTATCTCCGGGAAATGAAAAACTGTTTTTT. This gives the protein CASSLSPGNEKLFF.

J is TRBJ2-7 and V is TRBV4-1; TRBD1 matches at 9 bases. The CDR3 totals 14 residues. The germline V gene encodes CDR1 MGHRA and CDR2 YSYEKL. The V and J ends lost 4 bases and 5 bases, in that order; junction bases with no gene match: 6. The CDR3 reads CASSPGQGRDEQYV. The CDR3 nucleotides read TGCGCCAGCAGCCCCGGACAGGGGAGAGACGAGCAGTACGTC.

This clonotype came up a few times. The V gene is TRBV7-6, the J gene TRBJ1-2; 7 bases are shared with TRBD1. V gave up 5 bases and J gave up 6 bases; unmatched junction bases: 6. The CDR3 is 13 amino acids. Germline V CDR1 and CDR2: SGHVS, FNYEAQ. CDR3 DNA: TGTGCCAGCAGCCCAGGGGGATCTAATGGCTACACCTTC. Protein sequence: CASSPGGSNGYTF.